A selection of T cell receptor beta chains follows, all from one sample in a study of blood T cell repertoires in COVID-19. Sequencing used immunoSEQ multiplex PCR; TCRdb keeps in-frame clones, though not all of them. Seen here are approximately 330,000 clones, roughly 87% observed once, and the top ten hold approximately 10%. The sequenced sample consisted of peripheral blood. The receptors here all came from a man under 40 with COVID-19, enrolled during active disease. CDR3s include the opening cysteine and the closing phenylalanine or tryptophan. The order of the fields is CDR3 DNA, CDR3 protein, CDR3 length, J gene, clone size, V gene, D gene. A D gene is named only where the DNA matches it firmly. Clone size is shown for a subset of rows, as once, few, many or a class of expanded clone.

cdr3_nt: TGTGCCATCAGTGAGAGCCGGGACAGTACCTACGAGCAGTACTTC; cdr3_aa: CAISESRDSTYEQYF; cdr3_length: 15; j_call: TRBJ2-7; clone_size: -; v_call: TRBV10-3; d_call: TRBD1
cdr3_nt: TGTGCCAGCAGCCTCCAGGGGACTGGAAACACCATATATTTT; cdr3_aa: CASSLQGTGNTIYF; cdr3_length: 14; j_call: TRBJ1-3; clone_size: once; v_call: TRBV13; d_call: -
cdr3_nt: TGCAGCGTTGCGGGAAGAAACTATGGCTACACCTTC; cdr3_aa: CSVAGRNYGYTF; cdr3_length: 12; j_call: TRBJ1-2; clone_size: once; v_call: TRBV29-1; d_call: -
cdr3_nt: TGTGCCAGCAGTGGGCGGACAGGGGTCTCCTACGAGCAGTACTTC; cdr3_aa: CASSGRTGVSYEQYF; cdr3_length: 15; j_call: TRBJ2-7; clone_size: -; v_call: TRBV28; d_call: TRBD1
cdr3_nt: TGTGCTAGTGGTTTGGCGGTGAGCTACAATGAGCAGTTCTTC; cdr3_aa: CASGLAVSYNEQFF; cdr3_length: 14; j_call: TRBJ2-1; clone_size: -; v_call: TRBV12-5; d_call: -
cdr3_nt: TGTGCCTGGATGCCCGCGCCGCTTGCAACTAATGAAAAACTGTTTTTT; cdr3_aa: CAWMPAPLATNEKLFF; cdr3_length: 16; j_call: TRBJ1-4; clone_size: once; v_call: TRBV30; d_call: -
cdr3_nt: TGTGCCAGCAGCTTACTCGGACAGGGGGCGCGAAAACTGTTTTTT; cdr3_aa: CASSLLGQGARKLFF; cdr3_length: 15; j_call: TRBJ1-4; clone_size: -; v_call: TRBV7-2; d_call: TRBD1
cdr3_nt: TGCGCCAGCAGCTTGAGCGGGACTAGGGGGAATGAGCAGTTCTTC; cdr3_aa: CASSLSGTRGNEQFF; cdr3_length: 15; j_call: TRBJ2-1; clone_size: once; v_call: TRBV5-1; d_call: TRBD2
cdr3_nt: TGTGCCAGCAGCTTGACAGGGGGGGAGTACAATGAGCAGTTCTTC; cdr3_aa: CASSLTGGEYNEQFF; cdr3_length: 15; j_call: TRBJ2-1; clone_size: -; v_call: TRBV7-9; d_call: TRBD1
cdr3_nt: TGTGCCAGCAGCTTAGGCGCGACTGGAGGTCGCACCGGGGAGCTGTTTTTT; cdr3_aa: CASSLGATGGRTGELFF; cdr3_length: 17; j_call: TRBJ2-2; clone_size: -; v_call: TRBV7-8; d_call: -
cdr3_nt: TGTGCCAGCAGTTACCGGCTAGCGGGCCAAGAGACCCAGTACTTC; cdr3_aa: CASSYRLAGQETQYF; cdr3_length: 15; j_call: TRBJ2-5; clone_size: -; v_call: TRBV6-2/TRBV6-3; d_call: TRBD2
cdr3_nt: TGTGCCAGCAGTGATCAGGGAGCGGGTCTACGCACCCTCCACTTT; cdr3_aa: CASSDQGAGLRTLHF; cdr3_length: 15; j_call: TRBJ1-6; clone_size: -; v_call: TRBV2; d_call: -
cdr3_nt: TGTGCCAGCAGATGGAGGGACAGGCATAACTATGGCTACACCTTC; cdr3_aa: CASRWRDRHNYGYTF; cdr3_length: 15; j_call: TRBJ1-2; clone_size: -; v_call: TRBV27; d_call: TRBD1
cdr3_nt: TGTGCCAGCAGCGCGACAGGGTATAGCAATCAGCCCCAGCATTTT; cdr3_aa: CASSATGYSNQPQHF; cdr3_length: 15; j_call: TRBJ1-5; clone_size: -; v_call: TRBV5-6; d_call: TRBD1
cdr3_nt: TGTGCCAGCAACCCTTCGACACGGCGAAATTCACCCCTCCACTTT; cdr3_aa: CASNPSTRRNSPLHF; cdr3_length: 15; j_call: TRBJ1-6; clone_size: -; v_call: TRBV7-9; d_call: -
cdr3_nt: TGTGCCAGCAGTTCCTCCTCCATCTGGAGCTATAGCGGGGTCACAGATACGCAGTATTTT; cdr3_aa: CASSSSSIWSYSGVTDTQYF; cdr3_length: 20; j_call: TRBJ2-3; clone_size: -; v_call: TRBV28; d_call: TRBD2
cdr3_nt: TGTGCCAGCAGCATTTTAGAACAGGGGCCGTACAATGAGCAGTTCTTC; cdr3_aa: CASSILEQGPYNEQFF; cdr3_length: 16; j_call: TRBJ2-1; clone_size: -; v_call: TRBV21-1; d_call: -
cdr3_nt: TGTGCCAGCAGCTTGCTCACAGGGAATATAGGTGGCTACACCTTC; cdr3_aa: CASSLLTGNIGGYTF; cdr3_length: 15; j_call: TRBJ1-2; clone_size: -; v_call: TRBV5-6; d_call: -
cdr3_nt: TGTGCCAGCAGTTTACGTCAGGGGGAGCTGTTTTTT; cdr3_aa: CASSLRQGELFF; cdr3_length: 12; j_call: TRBJ2-2; clone_size: few; v_call: TRBV27; d_call: -
cdr3_nt: TGTGCCAGCAGCTTCTTCTCTACAGGGGGGTTCGCCGGGGAGCTGTTTTTT; cdr3_aa: CASSFFSTGGFAGELFF; cdr3_length: 17; j_call: TRBJ2-2; clone_size: once; v_call: TRBV7-9; d_call: TRBD1
cdr3_nt: TGTGCCAGCAGCCTAGACCGGGGAAACACCATATATTTT; cdr3_aa: CASSLDRGNTIYF; cdr3_length: 13; j_call: TRBJ1-3; clone_size: -; v_call: TRBV7-2; d_call: -
cdr3_nt: TGTGCCAGCAGCGTAGGGAATTCGGGGGTTGGTGAAAAACTGTTTTTT; cdr3_aa: CASSVGNSGVGEKLFF; cdr3_length: 16; j_call: TRBJ1-4; clone_size: once; v_call: TRBV9; d_call: -
cdr3_nt: TGTGCCAGCACTTCAGGAAGACGGCAAAATGAAAAACTGTTTTTT; cdr3_aa: CASTSGRRQNEKLFF; cdr3_length: 15; j_call: TRBJ1-4; clone_size: -; v_call: TRBV6-5; d_call: -
cdr3_nt: TGCGCCAGCAGCCGATCGACAGGGACAGGAAACACCATATATTTT; cdr3_aa: CASSRSTGTGNTIYF; cdr3_length: 15; j_call: TRBJ1-3; clone_size: -; v_call: TRBV4-3; d_call: TRBD1
cdr3_nt: TGTGCCAGCAGCCAAGATTGGGTGGTCGAGAGCGGGGGGGTCCGTCGCAATGAGCAGTTCTTC; cdr3_aa: CASSQDWVVESGGVRRNEQFF; cdr3_length: 21; j_call: TRBJ2-1; clone_size: -; v_call: TRBV3-1/TRBV3-2; d_call: TRBD2
cdr3_nt: TGTGCCAGCTCACCCGGAGCAGGGACAGGACAGCCCCAGCATTTT; cdr3_aa: CASSPGAGTGQPQHF; cdr3_length: 15; j_call: TRBJ1-5; clone_size: once; v_call: TRBV18; d_call: TRBD1
cdr3_nt: TGTGCCAGCAGCAAGGGACAGGGGTTCAATGAGCAGTTCTTC; cdr3_aa: CASSKGQGFNEQFF; cdr3_length: 14; j_call: TRBJ2-1; clone_size: -; v_call: TRBV5-4; d_call: TRBD1
cdr3_nt: TGCAGCGTTGAAGTGGGGACAGGGAGTGGGGCCAACGTCCTGACTTTC; cdr3_aa: CSVEVGTGSGANVLTF; cdr3_length: 16; j_call: TRBJ2-6; clone_size: -; v_call: TRBV29-1; d_call: TRBD1
cdr3_nt: TGTGCCAGCAGCTTTAGGCGAGACGGAGACTCCTATAATTCACCCCTCCACTTT; cdr3_aa: CASSFRRDGDSYNSPLHF; cdr3_length: 18; j_call: TRBJ1-6; clone_size: -; v_call: TRBV7-8; d_call: -
cdr3_nt: TGCGCCAGCACCTTTTTGGGGGGGAACACTGAAGCTTTCTTT; cdr3_aa: CASTFLGGNTEAFF; cdr3_length: 14; j_call: TRBJ1-1; clone_size: few; v_call: TRBV5-1; d_call: -
cdr3_nt: TGTGCCAGCAGCCCTCAGGGACAGGGCGCCTACGAGCAGTACTTC; cdr3_aa: CASSPQGQGAYEQYF; cdr3_length: 15; j_call: TRBJ2-7; clone_size: few; v_call: TRBV7-9; d_call: TRBD1
cdr3_nt: TGCGCCAGTACCGGGGAAAACGGTCGCTACACCTTC; cdr3_aa: CASTGENGRYTF; cdr3_length: 12; j_call: TRBJ1-2; clone_size: -; v_call: TRBV5-1; d_call: -
cdr3_nt: TGTGCCAGCAGTGACGGGCAGGGGAGTTACAATGAGCAGTTCTTC; cdr3_aa: CASSDGQGSYNEQFF; cdr3_length: 15; j_call: TRBJ2-1; clone_size: -; v_call: TRBV6-4; d_call: -
cdr3_nt: TGTGCCAGCAGCCAATCGGACGAGCAGTACTTC; cdr3_aa: CASSQSDEQYF; cdr3_length: 11; j_call: TRBJ2-7; clone_size: -; v_call: TRBV3-1/TRBV3-2; d_call: -
cdr3_nt: TGTGCCAGCAGCGGCAGGCTAGCAGGCACAGATACGCAGTATTTT; cdr3_aa: CASSGRLAGTDTQYF; cdr3_length: 15; j_call: TRBJ2-3; clone_size: -; v_call: TRBV2; d_call: -
cdr3_nt: TGTGCCAGCAGTAAACAGGGGGCGGATTTGGGCTACACCTTC; cdr3_aa: CASSKQGADLGYTF; cdr3_length: 14; j_call: TRBJ1-2; clone_size: once; v_call: TRBV27; d_call: TRBD1
cdr3_nt: TGTGCCAGCAGTCCCCCGGGACACTCCTACGAGCAGTACTTC; cdr3_aa: CASSPPGHSYEQYF; cdr3_length: 14; j_call: TRBJ2-7; clone_size: -; v_call: TRBV28; d_call: -
cdr3_nt: TGTGCCAGCAGTCGAGGGGGTATGAACACTGAAGCTTTCTTT; cdr3_aa: CASSRGGMNTEAFF; cdr3_length: 14; j_call: TRBJ1-1; clone_size: -; v_call: TRBV27; d_call: -
cdr3_nt: TGTGCCAGCAGCGTAGAATCGGGGTGGAAAGGCACCATATATTTT; cdr3_aa: CASSVESGWKGTIYF; cdr3_length: 15; j_call: TRBJ1-3; clone_size: -; v_call: TRBV9; d_call: -
cdr3_nt: TGTGCCTGGACGCTCAGAGACATGGGCATTCAGTACTTC; cdr3_aa: CAWTLRDMGIQYF; cdr3_length: 13; j_call: TRBJ2-4; clone_size: -; v_call: TRBV30; d_call: -
cdr3_nt: TGTGCCAGCAGCTTAAGTGCAGGGGGCGCCAGCACCGGGGAGCTGTTTTTT; cdr3_aa: CASSLSAGGASTGELFF; cdr3_length: 17; j_call: TRBJ2-2; clone_size: few; v_call: TRBV7-3; d_call: TRBD1
cdr3_nt: TGTGCCAGCAGCTTCACAGGGATGGACACCGGGGAGCTGTTTTTT; cdr3_aa: CASSFTGMDTGELFF; cdr3_length: 15; j_call: TRBJ2-2; clone_size: -; v_call: TRBV11-3; d_call: -
cdr3_nt: TGTGCCAGCAGCTTAGTACAGGGGAACACTGAAGCTTTCTTT; cdr3_aa: CASSLVQGNTEAFF; cdr3_length: 14; j_call: TRBJ1-1; clone_size: -; v_call: TRBV7-6; d_call: -
cdr3_nt: TGTGCCATCAAAGGGGCCGGGGAGCTGTTTTTT; cdr3_aa: CAIKGAGELFF; cdr3_length: 11; j_call: TRBJ2-2; clone_size: -; v_call: TRBV10-3; d_call: -
cdr3_nt: TGTGCCAGCAGCCCTGCCCAGGGGAGGGATGGCTACACCTTC; cdr3_aa: CASSPAQGRDGYTF; cdr3_length: 14; j_call: TRBJ1-2; clone_size: -; v_call: TRBV5-6; d_call: -
cdr3_nt: TGTGCCAGCTCCCTCGGGGGGGATGAAAAACTGTTTTTT; cdr3_aa: CASSLGGDEKLFF; cdr3_length: 13; j_call: TRBJ1-4; clone_size: -; v_call: TRBV18; d_call: -
cdr3_nt: TGCGCCAGCAGCTACGGACAGGGGGGGAATGAGCAGTTCTTC; cdr3_aa: CASSYGQGGNEQFF; cdr3_length: 14; j_call: TRBJ2-1; clone_size: -; v_call: TRBV5-1; d_call: TRBD1
cdr3_nt: TGTGCCAGCAGCCAAGCCAGGACTAGCGGGGGGGCGAGCACAGATACGCAGTATTTT; cdr3_aa: CASSQARTSGGASTDTQYF; cdr3_length: 19; j_call: TRBJ2-3; clone_size: -; v_call: TRBV4-2; d_call: TRBD2
cdr3_nt: TGTGCCAGCAGCCAAGGTTCTCGGACTAGGATCTATGAGCAGTTCTTC; cdr3_aa: CASSQGSRTRIYEQFF; cdr3_length: 16; j_call: TRBJ2-1; clone_size: -; v_call: TRBV3-1/TRBV3-2; d_call: TRBD2
cdr3_nt: TGTGCCAGCCTGCGGGGGGCAGACTATGGCTACACCTTC; cdr3_aa: CASLRGADYGYTF; cdr3_length: 13; j_call: TRBJ1-2; clone_size: -; v_call: TRBV7-9; d_call: -
cdr3_nt: TGTGCCAGCAGCCAAGAGGCCCCGGCCTCCTCCGAGCGAATCATGAACACTGAAGCTTTCTTT; cdr3_aa: CASSQEAPASSERIMNTEAFF; cdr3_length: 21; j_call: TRBJ1-1; clone_size: -; v_call: TRBV3-1/TRBV3-2; d_call: -
cdr3_nt: TGCGCCAGCAGCCAAGTAGAAGCGGGAGGGCTCGGGGAGCAGTTCTTC; cdr3_aa: CASSQVEAGGLGEQFF; cdr3_length: 16; j_call: TRBJ2-1; clone_size: -; v_call: TRBV4-3; d_call: TRBD2
cdr3_nt: TGTGCCAGTAGTATAGGGGACACCCATACCTACGAGCAGTACTTC; cdr3_aa: CASSIGDTHTYEQYF; cdr3_length: 15; j_call: TRBJ2-7; clone_size: -; v_call: TRBV19; d_call: -
cdr3_nt: TGTGCCAGCAGCTTTCAGGGGTATCTGGCAGATACGCAGTATTTT; cdr3_aa: CASSFQGYLADTQYF; cdr3_length: 15; j_call: TRBJ2-3; clone_size: -; v_call: TRBV7-9; d_call: -
cdr3_nt: TGTGCCAGCAGCTTAGGGACAGGGTATAATTCACCCCTCCACTTT; cdr3_aa: CASSLGTGYNSPLHF; cdr3_length: 15; j_call: TRBJ1-6; clone_size: -; v_call: TRBV13; d_call: TRBD1
cdr3_nt: TGTGCCAGCTCACCACTTGGGACAGGGTTGCGGGGCTACACCTTC; cdr3_aa: CASSPLGTGLRGYTF; cdr3_length: 15; j_call: TRBJ1-2; clone_size: -; v_call: TRBV18; d_call: TRBD1
cdr3_nt: TGTGCCAGCAGCTTAGCTGTCCTACAGGGGGCAGTAGATGAAAAACTGTTTTTT; cdr3_aa: CASSLAVLQGAVDEKLFF; cdr3_length: 18; j_call: TRBJ1-4; clone_size: -; v_call: TRBV7-9; d_call: TRBD1